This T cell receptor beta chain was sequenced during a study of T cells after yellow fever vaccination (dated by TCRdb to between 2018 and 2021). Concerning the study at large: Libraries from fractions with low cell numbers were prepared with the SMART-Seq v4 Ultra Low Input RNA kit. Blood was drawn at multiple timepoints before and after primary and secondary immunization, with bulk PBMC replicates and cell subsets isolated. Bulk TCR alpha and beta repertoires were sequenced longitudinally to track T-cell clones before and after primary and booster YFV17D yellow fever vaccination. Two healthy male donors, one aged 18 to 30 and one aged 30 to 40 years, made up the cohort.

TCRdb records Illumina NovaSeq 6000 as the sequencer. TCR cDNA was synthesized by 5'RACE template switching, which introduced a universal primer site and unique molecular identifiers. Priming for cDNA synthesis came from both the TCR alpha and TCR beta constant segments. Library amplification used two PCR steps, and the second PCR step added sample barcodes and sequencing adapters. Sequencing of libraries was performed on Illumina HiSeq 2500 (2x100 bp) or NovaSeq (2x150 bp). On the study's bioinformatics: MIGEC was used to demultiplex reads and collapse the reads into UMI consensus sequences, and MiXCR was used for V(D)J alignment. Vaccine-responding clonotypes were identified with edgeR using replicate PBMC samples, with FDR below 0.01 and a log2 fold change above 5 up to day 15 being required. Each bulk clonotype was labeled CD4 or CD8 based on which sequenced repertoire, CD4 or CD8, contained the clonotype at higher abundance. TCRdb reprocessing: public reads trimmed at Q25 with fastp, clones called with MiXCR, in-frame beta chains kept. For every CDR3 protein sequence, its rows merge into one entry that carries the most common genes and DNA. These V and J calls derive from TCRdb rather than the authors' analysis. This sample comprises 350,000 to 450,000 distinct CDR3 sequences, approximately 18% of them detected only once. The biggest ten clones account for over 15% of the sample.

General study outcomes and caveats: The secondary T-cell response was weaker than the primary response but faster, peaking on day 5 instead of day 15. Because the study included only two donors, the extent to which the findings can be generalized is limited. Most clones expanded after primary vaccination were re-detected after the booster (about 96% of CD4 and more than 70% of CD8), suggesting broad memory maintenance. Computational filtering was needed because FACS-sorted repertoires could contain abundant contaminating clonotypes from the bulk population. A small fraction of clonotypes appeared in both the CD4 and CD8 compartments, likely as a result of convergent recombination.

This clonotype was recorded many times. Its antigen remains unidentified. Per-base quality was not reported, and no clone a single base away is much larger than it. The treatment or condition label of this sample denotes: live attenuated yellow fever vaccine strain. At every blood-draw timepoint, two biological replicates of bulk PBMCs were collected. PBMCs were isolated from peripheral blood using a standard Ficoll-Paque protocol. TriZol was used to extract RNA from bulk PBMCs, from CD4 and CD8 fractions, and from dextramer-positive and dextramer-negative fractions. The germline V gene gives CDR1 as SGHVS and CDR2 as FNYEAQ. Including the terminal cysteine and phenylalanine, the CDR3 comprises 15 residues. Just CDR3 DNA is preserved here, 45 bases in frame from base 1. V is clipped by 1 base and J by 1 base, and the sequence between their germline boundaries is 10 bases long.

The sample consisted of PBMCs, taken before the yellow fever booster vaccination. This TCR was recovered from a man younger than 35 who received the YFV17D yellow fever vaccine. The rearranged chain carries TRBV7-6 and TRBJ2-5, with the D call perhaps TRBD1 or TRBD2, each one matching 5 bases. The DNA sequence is TGTGCCAGCAGCTTAGGGGGGACGCTCCAAGAGACCCAGTACTTC. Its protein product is CASSLGGTLQETQYF.